Listed below are T cell receptor beta chains from one sample, sequenced in a study of shared clonotypes between healthy human individuals. The assay was immunoSEQ multiplex PCR, and TCRdb's table has in-frame clones only and misses some. The table records about 490,000 clones, around 73% of them present only once. The specimen sequenced was PBMCs. These receptors originate from a woman in her forties in good health. Some clones in this sample may be carry-over from other donors' samples. CDR3s include the opening cysteine and the closing phenylalanine or tryptophan. D genes are given only for firm matches. Some rows have no size entry. The others give once, few or many, or a class for an expanded clone.

v_gene,abundance,len,d_gene,j_gene,CDR3aa,CDR3nt
TRBV20-1,NA,11,NA,TRBJ2-7,CSGGYSYEQYF,TGCAGTGGGGGCTACTCCTACGAGCAGTACTTC
TRBV27,few,15,NA,TRBJ1-2,CASSLSESIRTGYTF,TGTGCCAGCAGTTTATCGGAATCAATCAGGACGGGCTACACCTTC
TRBV9,NA,15,TRBD2,TRBJ2-5,CASSRALAGEKTQYF,TGTGCCAGCAGCAGGGCACTAGCGGGAGAAAAGACCCAGTACTTC
TRBV2,NA,15,TRBD1,TRBJ1-6,CASSEIGTGSSPLHF,TGTGCCAGCAGTGAAATCGGGACAGGGAGCTCACCCCTCCACTTT
TRBV25-1,NA,17,TRBD1,TRBJ1-1,CASSERTGGFRDTEAFF,TGTGCCAGCAGTGAAAGGACAGGTGGGTTTAGGGACACTGAAGCTTTCTTT
TRBV9,NA,15,TRBD1,TRBJ1-2,CASSKGQGWDYGYTF,TGTGCCAGCAGCAAAGGACAGGGTTGGGACTATGGCTACACCTTC
TRBV2,few,14,TRBD1,TRBJ2-3,CASRQTGGPDTQYF,TGTGCCAGCAGGCAGACAGGGGGGCCAGATACGCAGTATTTT
TRBV7-2,NA,17,NA,TRBJ1-2,CASSLGPAGGGNYGYTF,TGTGCCAGCAGCTTAGGTCCGGCAGGTGGGGGTAACTATGGCTACACCTTC
TRBV5-1,NA,14,NA,TRBJ1-1,CASSQTPAGTEAFF,TGCGCCAGCAGTCAGACACCCGCGGGGACTGAAGCTTTCTTT
TRBV7-2,NA,16,TRBD2,TRBJ2-5,CASSPGAGGPGETQYF,TGTGCCAGCAGCCCCGGGGCGGGAGGGCCGGGAGAGACCCAGTACTTC
TRBV30,NA,14,TRBD1,TRBJ2-5,CAWSVPGGRETQYF,TGTGCCTGGAGTGTACCAGGGGGACGGGAGACCCAGTACTTC
TRBV10-2,NA,13,TRBD2,TRBJ2-5,CASRDSGQETQYF,TGCGCCAGCAGAGATAGCGGGCAAGAGACCCAGTACTTC
TRBV23-1,few,14,TRBD1,TRBJ2-7,CASSPDRGLDEQYF,TGCGCCAGCAGTCCCGACAGGGGGCTCGACGAGCAGTACTTC
TRBV27,NA,16,TRBD1,TRBJ2-7,CASSLGGQGWYYEQYF,TGTGCCAGCAGTTTAGGCGGACAGGGTTGGTACTACGAGCAGTACTTC
TRBV7-2,NA,15,NA,TRBJ1-5,CASSREGRYNQPQHF,TGTGCCAGCAGCCGAGAAGGACGGTACAATCAGCCCCAGCATTTT
TRBV5-4,NA,12,NA,TRBJ2-1,CASSSRVNEQFF,TGTGCCAGCAGCTCCCGGGTCAATGAGCAGTTCTTC
TRBV5-1,NA,13,NA,TRBJ1-1,CASSLAWNTEAFF,TGCGCCAGCAGCTTGGCCTGGAACACTGAAGCTTTCTTT
TRBV19,NA,13,NA,TRBJ1-5,CASKGRAGQPQHF,TGTGCCAGTAAGGGCAGGGCAGGTCAGCCCCAGCATTTT
TRBV21-1,NA,19,NA,TRBJ1-5,CASSEELDLDEIGNQPQHF,TGTGCCAGCAGCGAGGAACTTGATCTTGATGAAATAGGCAATCAGCCCCAGCATTTT
TRBV18,NA,16,TRBD2,TRBJ2-1,CASSPESGRAYNEQFF,TGTGCCAGCTCACCTGAAAGCGGGAGGGCCTACAATGAGCAGTTCTTC
TRBV4-3,NA,16,TRBD2,TRBJ2-1,CASSQDWTSGSNEQFF,TGCGCCAGCAGCCAAGATTGGACTAGCGGGAGCAATGAGCAGTTCTTC
TRBV7-3,many,14,NA,TRBJ2-2,CASSLSPDTGELFF,TGTGCCAGCAGCTTAAGCCCCGACACCGGGGAGCTGTTTTTT
TRBV10-3,NA,15,NA,TRBJ2-1,CAISFSGPVWNEQFF,TGTGCCATCAGCTTTAGCGGCCCCGTGTGGAATGAGCAGTTCTTC
TRBV5-1,NA,19,TRBD1,TRBJ1-6,CASSLASGGRSSYNSPLHF,TGCGCCAGCAGCTTGGCCTCAGGGGGACGAAGCTCCTATAATTCACCCCTCCACTTT
TRBV5-1,NA,14,NA,TRBJ2-5,CASSPGGGEETQYF,TGCGCCAGCTCGCCAGGGGGAGGAGAAGAGACCCAGTACTTC
TRBV18,few,14,NA,TRBJ1-1,CASSPRTENTEAFF,TGTGCCAGCTCACCCCGGACAGAGAACACTGAAGCTTTCTTT
TRBV11-2,once,14,NA,TRBJ2-3,CASSLGAGRDTQYF,TGTGCCAGCAGCTTAGGAGCGGGTAGGGATACGCAGTATTTT
TRBV11-2,few,12,NA,TRBJ1-1,CASSRQVFGAFF,TGTGCCAGCAGCAGACAGGTTTTTGGAGCTTTCTTT
TRBV6-5,few,16,TRBD2,TRBJ2-7,CASSYGLGTSIYEQYF,TGTGCCAGCAGTTATGGTCTGGGGACTAGCATCTACGAGCAGTACTTC
TRBV6-4,few,13,NA,TRBJ2-3,CASSDSWGDTQYF,TGTGCCAGCAGTGACTCATGGGGGGATACGCAGTATTTT
TRBV29-1,many,13,NA,TRBJ1-1,CSVEGGGNTEAFF,TGCAGCGTTGAGGGCGGCGGGAACACTGAAGCTTTCTTT
TRBV5-1,NA,15,NA,TRBJ2-1,CASSLALPPHDEQFF,TGCGCCAGCAGCCTAGCGCTGCCCCCCCACGATGAGCAGTTCTTC
TRBV18,once,15,NA,TRBJ2-7,CASSPRGPSSYEQYF,TGTGCCAGCTCACCAAGGGGACCGAGCTCCTACGAGCAGTACTTC
TRBV9,NA,16,NA,TRBJ2-5,CASSVAGGRGGETQYF,TGTGCCAGCAGCGTAGCGGGCGGGCGAGGTGGGGAGACCCAGTACTTC
TRBV7-6,once,15,NA,TRBJ2-6,CASSVTGSGANVLTF,TGTGCCAGCAGCGTAACAGGCTCTGGGGCCAACGTCCTGACTTTC
TRBV5-1,NA,14,NA,TRBJ1-1,CASSLPKNPVEAFF,TGCGCCAGCAGCTTGCCGAAAAACCCCGTTGAAGCTTTCTTT
TRBV6-6,NA,13,NA,TRBJ1-1,CASSSGGGTEAFF,TGTGCCAGCAGTTCCGGTGGCGGGACTGAAGCTTTCTTT
TRBV7-8,NA,18,TRBD2,TRBJ2-3,CASSGSGTSAQRTDTQYF,TGTGCCAGCAGCGGCTCCGGGACTAGCGCTCAACGCACAGATACGCAGTATTTT
TRBV18,NA,14,NA,TRBJ1-5,CASSQGGGDQPQHF,TGTGCCAGCTCACAGGGAGGAGGAGATCAGCCCCAGCATTTT
TRBV5-1,NA,15,TRBD2,TRBJ2-3,CASAGLAGVTDTQYF,TGCGCCAGCGCGGGGCTAGCGGGAGTAACAGATACGCAGTATTTT
TRBV2,NA,13,NA,TRBJ2-7,CASILAGSGEQYF,TGTGCCAGCATCTTGGCGGGGTCAGGCGAGCAGTACTTC
TRBV18,NA,15,NA,TRBJ2-7,CASLQSRDHSYEQYF,TGTGCCAGCTTACAAAGCCGGGACCACTCCTACGAGCAGTACTTC
TRBV30,NA,12,NA,TRBJ1-2,CAWNLPGYGYTF,TGTGCCTGGAACTTACCCGGCTATGGCTACACCTTC
TRBV19,NA,15,TRBD2,TRBJ2-1,CASSIVLAGNNEQFF,TGTGCCAGTAGTATTGTTCTAGCGGGAAACAATGAGCAGTTCTTC
TRBV6-5,few,15,NA,TRBJ2-7,CASSKTREGGYEQYF,TGTGCCAGCAGTAAGACTCGCGAGGGGGGCTACGAGCAGTACTTC